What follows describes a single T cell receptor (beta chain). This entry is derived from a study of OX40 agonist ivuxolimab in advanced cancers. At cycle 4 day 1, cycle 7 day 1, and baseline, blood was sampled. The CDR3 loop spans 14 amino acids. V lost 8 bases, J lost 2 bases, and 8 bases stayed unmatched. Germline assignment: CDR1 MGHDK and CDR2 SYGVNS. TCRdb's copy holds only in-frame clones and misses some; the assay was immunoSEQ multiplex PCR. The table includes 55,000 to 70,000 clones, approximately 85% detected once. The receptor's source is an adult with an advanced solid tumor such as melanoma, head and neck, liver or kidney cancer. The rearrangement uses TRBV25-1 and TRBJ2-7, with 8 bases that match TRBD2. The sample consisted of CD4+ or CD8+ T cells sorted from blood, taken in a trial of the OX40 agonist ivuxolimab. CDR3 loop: CASSGGQDAYEQYF. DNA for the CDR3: TGTGCCAGCTCGGGGGGGCAAGACGCCTACGAGCAGTACTTC.